This TCR beta chain was observed in a study of cytomegalovirus exposure and HLA in healthy donors. Overall study findings and caveats: A later analysis found that most CMV-associated TCR beta chains appeared HLA-restricted. Most likely, a cluster of highly shared sequence variants arose as a sequencing artifact.

Germline lookup yields CDR1 MGHRA and CDR2 YSYEKL. V dropped 1 base and J dropped 5 bases, with 9 bases sitting between them. This CDR3 contains 13 residues. Of note for this clone: Its matching antigen is unknown.

Use of 60 Vbeta and 13 Jbeta primers characterized the PCR. The method was immunoSEQ multiplex PCR; TCRdb's version includes in-frame clones alone and lacks a portion of them. The data contain 170,000 or so clones, about three quarters of them seen just once; the ten biggest clones take up 3% to 3.5%. This clonotype originated in a woman aged 40 to 50 in good health and CMV-seronegative. The sample was PBMCs. This chain joins TRBV4-1 and TRBJ2-7; no clear D. In DNA form, the CDR3 reads TGCGCCAGCAGCCAAGTAAGCGAGGACGAGCAGTACTTC. Protein sequence: CASSQVSEDEQYF.